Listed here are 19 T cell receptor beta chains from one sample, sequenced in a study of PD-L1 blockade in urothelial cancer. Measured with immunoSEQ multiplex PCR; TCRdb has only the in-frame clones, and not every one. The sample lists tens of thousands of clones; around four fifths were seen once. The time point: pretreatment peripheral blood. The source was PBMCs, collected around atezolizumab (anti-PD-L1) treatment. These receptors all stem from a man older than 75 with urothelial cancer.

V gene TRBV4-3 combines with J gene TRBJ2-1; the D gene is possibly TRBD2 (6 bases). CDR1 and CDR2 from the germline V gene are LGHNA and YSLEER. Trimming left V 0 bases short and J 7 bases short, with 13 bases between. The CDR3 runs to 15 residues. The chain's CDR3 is CASSQEGLRGNEQFF. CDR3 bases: TGCGCCAGCAGCCAAGAAGGACTAAGAGGGAATGAGCAGTTCTTC.

The CDR3 DNA reads as TGTGCCAGCAGGTCCGGGACAGGGACTGTTAAACTGTTTTTT. It is translated as CASRSGTGTVKLFF. J is TRBJ1-4 and V is TRBV28; 9 nucleotides line up with TRBD1. V lost 6 bases and J lost 11; bases outside the gene matches: 10. This CDR3 is built from 14 residues. Per the germline V gene, CDR1 is MDHEN and CDR2 is SYDVKM.

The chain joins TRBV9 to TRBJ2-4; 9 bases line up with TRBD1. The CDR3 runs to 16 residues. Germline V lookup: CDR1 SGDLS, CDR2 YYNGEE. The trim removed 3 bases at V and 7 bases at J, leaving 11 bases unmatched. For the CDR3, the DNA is TGTGCCAGCAGCGACCGGACAGGGGTTGGAGTGAACATTCAGTACTTC. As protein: CASSDRTGVGVNIQYF. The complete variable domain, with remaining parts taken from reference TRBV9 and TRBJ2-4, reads DSGVTQTPKHLITATGQRVTLRCSPRSGDLSVYWYQQSLDQGLQFLIQYYNGEERAKGNILERFSAQQFPDLHSELNLSSLELGDSALYFCASSDRTGVGVNIQYFGAGTRLSVL.

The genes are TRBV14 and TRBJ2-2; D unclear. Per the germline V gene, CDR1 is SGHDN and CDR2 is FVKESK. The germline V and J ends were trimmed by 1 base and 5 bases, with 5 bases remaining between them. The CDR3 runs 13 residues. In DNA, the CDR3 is TGTGCCAGCAGCCAAGTTTCAACCGGGGAGCTGTTTTTT. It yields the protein CASSQVSTGELFF.

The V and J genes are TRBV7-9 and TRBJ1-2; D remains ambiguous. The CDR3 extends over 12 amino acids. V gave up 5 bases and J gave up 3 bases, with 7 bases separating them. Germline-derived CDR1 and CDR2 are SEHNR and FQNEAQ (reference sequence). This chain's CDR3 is CASSLPDYGYTF. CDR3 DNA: TGTGCCAGCAGCCTACCGGACTATGGCTACACCTTC. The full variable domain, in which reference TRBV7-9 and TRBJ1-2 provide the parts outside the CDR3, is DTGVSQNPRHKITKRGQNVTFRCDPISEHNRLYWYRQTLGQGPEFLTYFQNEAQLEKSRLLSDRFSAERPKGSFSTLEIQRTEQGDSAMYLCASSLPDYGYTFGSGTRLTVV.

CDR3 in amino acids: CASSQSRQSDYTF. CDR3 DNA sequence: TGTGCCAGCAGCCAATCGAGGCAGTCGGACTACACCTTC. The gene calls are TRBV14 and TRBJ1-2; D not certain. V dropped 2 bases and J dropped 10 bases, with 14 bases sitting between them. The CDR3 consists of 13 residues. From germline, CDR1 is SGHDN and CDR2 FVKESK.

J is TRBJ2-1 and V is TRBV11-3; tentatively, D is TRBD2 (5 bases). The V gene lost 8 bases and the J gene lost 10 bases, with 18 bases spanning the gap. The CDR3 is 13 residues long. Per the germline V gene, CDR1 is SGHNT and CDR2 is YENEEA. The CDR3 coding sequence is TGTGCCAGCGGAAACAAGGCGGGCCACGAGCAGTTCTTC. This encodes CASGNKAGHEQFF.

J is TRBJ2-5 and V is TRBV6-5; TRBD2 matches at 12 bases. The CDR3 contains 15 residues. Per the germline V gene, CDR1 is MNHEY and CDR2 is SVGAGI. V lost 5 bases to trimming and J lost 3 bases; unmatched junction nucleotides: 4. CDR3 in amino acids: CASSPSGRAKETQYF. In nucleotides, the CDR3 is TGTGCCAGCAGTCCTAGCGGGAGGGCTAAAGAGACCCAGTACTTC.

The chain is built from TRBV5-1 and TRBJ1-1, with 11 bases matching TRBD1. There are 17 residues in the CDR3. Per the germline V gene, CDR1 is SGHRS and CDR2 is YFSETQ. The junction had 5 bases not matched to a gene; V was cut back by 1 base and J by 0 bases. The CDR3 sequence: CASSLSWGQGVNTEAFF. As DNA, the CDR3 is TGCGCCAGCAGCTTGTCATGGGGACAGGGGGTGAACACTGAAGCTTTCTTT.

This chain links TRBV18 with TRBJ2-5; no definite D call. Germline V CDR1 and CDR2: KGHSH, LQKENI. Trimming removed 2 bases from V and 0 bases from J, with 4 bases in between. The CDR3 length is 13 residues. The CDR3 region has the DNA TGTGCCAGCTCACCATCCAACCAAGAGACCCAGTACTTC. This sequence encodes CASSPSNQETQYF.

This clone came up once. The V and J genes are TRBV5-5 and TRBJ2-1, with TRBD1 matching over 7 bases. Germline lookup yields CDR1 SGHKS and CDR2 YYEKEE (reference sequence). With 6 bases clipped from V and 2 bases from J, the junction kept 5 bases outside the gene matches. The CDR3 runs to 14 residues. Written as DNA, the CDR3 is TGTGCCAGCAACCGGGGACAGACCTACAATGAGCAGTTCTTC. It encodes CASNRGQTYNEQFF.

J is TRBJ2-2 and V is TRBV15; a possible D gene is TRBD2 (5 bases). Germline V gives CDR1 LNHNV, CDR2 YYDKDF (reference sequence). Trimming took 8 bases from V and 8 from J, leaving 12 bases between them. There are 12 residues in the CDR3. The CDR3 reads CATLLCGGELFF. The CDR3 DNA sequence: TGTGCCACCCTCCTCTGCGGGGGGGAGCTGTTTTTT.

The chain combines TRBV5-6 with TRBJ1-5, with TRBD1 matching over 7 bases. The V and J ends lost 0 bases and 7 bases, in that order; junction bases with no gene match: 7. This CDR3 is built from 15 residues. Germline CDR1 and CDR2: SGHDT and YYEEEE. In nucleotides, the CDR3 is TGTGCCAGCAGCTTGGCCAGGGGGTCCCACCAGCCCCAGCATTTT. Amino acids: CASSLARGSHQPQHF. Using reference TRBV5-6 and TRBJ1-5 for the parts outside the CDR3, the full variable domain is DAGVTQSPTHLIKTRGQQVTLRCSPKSGHDTVSWYQQALGQGPQFIFQYYEEEERQRGNFPDRFSGHQFPNYSSELNVNALLLGDSALYLCASSLARGSHQPQHFGDGTRLSIL.

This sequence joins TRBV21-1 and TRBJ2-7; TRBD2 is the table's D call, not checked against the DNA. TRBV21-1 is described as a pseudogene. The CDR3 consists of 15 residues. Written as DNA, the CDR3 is TGTGCCAGCAGCAAAGGACTAGCGGGAGTTTACGAGCAGTACTTC. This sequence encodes CASSKGLAGVYEQYF.

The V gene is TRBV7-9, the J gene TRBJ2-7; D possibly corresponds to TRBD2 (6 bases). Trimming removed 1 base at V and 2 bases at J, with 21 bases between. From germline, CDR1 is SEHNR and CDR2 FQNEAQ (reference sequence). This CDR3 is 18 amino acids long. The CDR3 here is CASSLVLGFGDLAYEQYF. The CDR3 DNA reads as TGTGCCAGCAGCTTAGTCTTAGGGTTCGGGGACTTAGCCTACGAGCAGTACTTC.

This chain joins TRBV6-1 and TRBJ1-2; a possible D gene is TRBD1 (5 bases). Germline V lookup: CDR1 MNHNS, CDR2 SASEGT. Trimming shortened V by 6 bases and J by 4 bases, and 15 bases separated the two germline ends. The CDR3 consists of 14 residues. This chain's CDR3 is CASRTSGNFYGYTF. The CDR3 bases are TGTGCCAGCAGGACATCAGGGAACTTCTATGGCTACACCTTC.

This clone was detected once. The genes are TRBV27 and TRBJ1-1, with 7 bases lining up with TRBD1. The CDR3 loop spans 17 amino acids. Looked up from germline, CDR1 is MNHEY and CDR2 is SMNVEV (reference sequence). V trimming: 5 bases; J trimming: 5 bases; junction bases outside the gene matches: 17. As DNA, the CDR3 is TGTGCCAGCAGTGCCCAACCAGGGGGGTGGTTGGTTACTGAAGCTTTCTTT. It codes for CASSAQPGGWLVTEAFF.

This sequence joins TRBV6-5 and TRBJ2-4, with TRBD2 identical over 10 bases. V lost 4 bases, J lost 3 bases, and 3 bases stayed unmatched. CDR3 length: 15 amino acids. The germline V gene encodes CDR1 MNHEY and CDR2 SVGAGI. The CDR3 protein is CASSSWTSGKNIQYF. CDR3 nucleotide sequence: TGTGCCAGCAGTTCCTGGACTAGCGGCAAAAACATTCAGTACTTC.

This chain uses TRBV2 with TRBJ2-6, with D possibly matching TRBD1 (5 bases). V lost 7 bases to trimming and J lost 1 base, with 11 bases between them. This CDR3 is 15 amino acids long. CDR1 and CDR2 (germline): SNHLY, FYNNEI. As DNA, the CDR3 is TGTGCCAGCATCATCAGGGATTCTGGGGCCAACGTCCTGACTTTC. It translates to CASIIRDSGANVLTF.